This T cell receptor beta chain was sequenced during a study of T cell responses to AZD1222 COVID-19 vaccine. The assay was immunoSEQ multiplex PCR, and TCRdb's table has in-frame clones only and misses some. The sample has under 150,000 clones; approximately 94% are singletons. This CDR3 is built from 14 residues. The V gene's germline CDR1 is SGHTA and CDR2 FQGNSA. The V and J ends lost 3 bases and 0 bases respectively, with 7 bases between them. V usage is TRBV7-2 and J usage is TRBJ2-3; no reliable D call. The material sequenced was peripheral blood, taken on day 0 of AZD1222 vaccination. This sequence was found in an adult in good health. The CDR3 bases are TGTGCCAGCAGCTTGGTCGCGAGCACAGATACGCAGTATTTT. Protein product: CASSLVASTDTQYF.